This TCR beta chain was profiled in a study of blood T cells in healthy people across ages. Using a J-beta primer mix together with a sample-barcoded 5' primer, a second PCR was run for roughly 6 to 11 cycles. MiXCR, run by TCRdb on the 5' RACE reads, gives a single entry per CDR3 protein. The sample has some 320,000 distinct CDR3 sequences; roughly a quarter are singletons. Germline CDR1 is DFQATT and CDR2 is SNEGSKA (reference sequence). This CDR3 is built from 12 residues. The V end was cut by 0 bases, the J end by 2 bases, with 2 bases between. The rearrangement uses TRBV20-1 and TRBJ2-1; D unresolved. The specimen was blood. The receptor comes from a woman between 65 and 79 years old in good health. Here the CDR3 reads CSARDPYNEQFF. DNA for the CDR3: TGCAGTGCTAGAGATCCCTACAATGAGCAGTTCTTC.